Described below is a single T cell receptor beta chain sequence and its context. Its target is not known. The sample belongs to a study of T cells after yellow fever vaccination. Study overall: Low-cell-number fractions underwent preparation using SMART-Seq v4 Ultra Low Input. Study-level results: Boosting was followed by the reappearance of most primary-vaccination clones (about 96% CD4, around 91% CD8). Across the CD4 and CD8 compartments, a small share of clonotypes was present in both.

A 5'RACE template-switching step, the method used to make TCR cDNA, added a universal primer site and UMIs. TCRdb itself ran the 5' RACE reads through MiXCR, one entry per CDR3 protein. The sample yields 300,000 or so distinct CDR3 sequences, about 8.3% seen once. This CDR3 region has 14 residues. Trimming shortened V by 3 bases and J by 1 base, and 9 bases separated the two germline ends. Germline V CDR1 and CDR2: LGHDT, YNNKEL (reference sequence). The sequenced sample was PBMCs, obtained around 45 days after the first yellow fever vaccination. This sequence was found in a man aged 18-30 years who received the YFV17D yellow fever vaccine. The chain carries TRBV3-1 and TRBJ1-1; no clear D gene. For the CDR3, the DNA is TGTGCCAGCAGCCAGGGCCACCGGAACACTGAAGCTTTCTTT. Its protein product is CASSQGHRNTEAFF.